The entry below describes one T cell receptor (beta chain). The data were obtained in a study of T cell changes during pregnancy in multiple sclerosis. V lost 3 bases to trimming and J lost 6 bases, with 11 bases between them. This CDR3 has 14 amino acids. Germline values: CDR1 MDHEN, CDR2 SYDVKM. Here immunoSEQ multiplex PCR was the method, and the copy in TCRdb shows in-frame clones only, minus some. Here the sample spans about 84,000 clones, 94% being singletons. Specimen: peripheral blood, collected in the second trimester of pregnancy. The chain combines TRBV28 with TRBJ1-4; D uncertain. The sequence came from a female donor in good health, enrolled as a control in a pregnancy study. CDR3 amino acids: CASSFWRFDEKLFF. CDR3 nucleotides: TGTGCCAGCAGTTTCTGGCGGTTCGATGAAAAACTGTTTTTT.